This TCR beta chain was sequenced in a study of cytomegalovirus exposure and HLA in healthy donors (dated by TCRdb to 2016 to 2017). Describing the broader study: According to an earlier analysis of several hundred of the donors, about 180 million T cells yielded some 120 million unique TCR beta sequences and around 300 Gb of sequence data. An early release that covered 640 HLA-typed donors contained around 300 gigabases of sequencing data and tens of millions of unique TCR sequences. The genetic ancestry cluster associated with self-reported Caucasian donors included about four fifths of the 350 to 500 genotyped donors. The study aimed to test whether signatures of past pathogen exposure could be identified by cataloging public T cell receptors. The study profiled the T cell repertoires of about 640 subjects by immunosequencing and related them to cytomegalovirus serostatus. A separate validation cohort of 100 to 150 different subjects was used in addition to the 666-subject first cohort. To predict cytomegalovirus infection status, the study combined high-throughput TCR immunosequencing, statistical association of individual TCRs with disease status, and machine learning. A later analysis re-analyzed previously published TCR beta repertoires from 600 to 850 donors and added high-resolution HLA genotyping to study TCR occurrence patterns. Rather than using new phenotypic data, the later analysis identified candidate immune exposures from TCR beta sequences and from how often those sequences occurred across donors. To decide whether each TCR beta V gene segment behaved as functional or pseudogenic, an earlier analysis of some 570 of the donors relied on high-throughput TCR beta sequencing. Donor age, sex, ethnicity and CMV serostatus were collected together with the repertoire data. A later genetic analysis took genome-wide SNP genotypes for about 65% of the 666 donors and used that subset as a discovery cohort. All discovery cohort repertoires had been generated on a single sequencing platform. Both class I and class II loci were covered by HLA typing, at four-digit resolution. The number of typed donors differed by locus: roughly 629-630 for A, B, C, DRB1 and DQB1; 500 to 550 for DQA1; some 590 for DPA1; and around 470 for DPB1. Roughly five DR-DQ haplotypes were treated as single units for association and clustering because of strong linkage in the cohort. On average, over 200,000 unique TCR beta nucleotide sequences were sequenced per donor among a few hundred genotyped donors of the cohort, with roughly 19% of those sequences being non-productive. Paper-wide results and their limitations: V-gene and J-gene trimming of TCR beta chains was associated with a missense DCLRE1C variant in a later genetic analysis, and the association was replicated in an independent cohort. A later analysis found that TCR association rates varied across HLA loci, with DRB1 alleles showing the most associated TCRs and HLA-C alleles the fewest. In a later analysis, several top co-occurrence clusters were reported to appear linked to parvovirus B19, influenza, CMV and Epstein-Barr virus. While some public TCRs were present in many individuals, most TCR sequences turned up only very rarely across donors. Because counts were too low, approximately 18 rarely observed V segments, including chromosome 9 orphons, were excluded from the earlier analysis of 587 of the donors. According to a later genetic analysis, donors in an Asian-associated ancestry cluster had fewer N-insertions in productive TCRs than the approximately 710-donor mean. In this cohort, only TCR beta chains were sequenced, and detectable features were limited by the absence of alpha or paired-chain data. Linkage disequilibrium might explain the correlated functional status among segregating V segments, but an unknown experimental factor could not be ruled out. In vitro tests confirmed that three of the cytomegalovirus-associated TCR beta chains recognize cytomegalovirus antigens. Specific HLA alleles were associated with over 15,000 TCR beta sequences at a false discovery rate of 0.05 in a later analysis. A later analysis found that most CMV-associated TCR beta chains appeared HLA-restricted, with HLA associations seemingly driven largely by CMV exposure. A group of highly shared sequence variants was considered likely to be a technical artifact of the sequencing pipeline. Sequencing depth was assumed to be roughly uniform across donors in the presence/absence analyses, though that assumption may not hold. Immune exposure information for the cohort was limited to CMV serostatus. The classifier was reported to diagnose cytomegalovirus status with high specificity and sensitivity in both the original and validation cohorts. A later analysis found that HLA-associated TCR beta chains were more clonally expanded and had lower generation probabilities than equally common non-associated chains. Strong co-occurrence of HLA alleles, especially DR and DQ, made assigning TCR associations to individual alleles difficult. A further reported finding was that TCR beta sequences accurately predicted the HLA-A and HLA-B alleles for most subjects in the first cohort. Broadly in line with IMGT annotations, most TCR beta V segments showed up in productive rearrangements about 90% or about 30% of the time in an earlier analysis of several hundred of the donors. Because HLA typing was unavailable for some donors at each locus, only the typed subset was used in association tests. The authors suggested that the approach could potentially be extended to other disease states and immunological phenotypes. The study listed approximately 150 TCR beta chains as associated with cytomegalovirus.

Library construction relied on the immunoSEQ multiplex PCR assay. The multiplex PCR relied on a mix of 60 forward primers for TCR Vbeta segments and 13 reverse primers for TCR Jbeta segments. The CDR3 region of rearranged TCR beta genes was amplified from genomic DNA with a multiplex PCR assay. On the Illumina HiSeq System, the amplified TCR beta libraries were sequenced as 87-base-pair reads. As for the original processing: In a later analysis, approximately 74 million unique TCR beta chains were counted across the approximately 640 repertoires, and approximately 9.9 million of these chains were shared by at least two donors. Raw reads were error-corrected and collapsed into unique sequences by a nearest-neighbor algorithm in which closely related sequences were merged to remove PCR and sequencing errors. CDR3 sequences were aligned to IMGT reference sequences to assign V, D and J gene segments. Each retained sequence needed at least a six-nucleotide match to both a V gene segment and a J gene segment. A rearrangement counted as productive if the CDR3 had no stop codons and remained in frame with V and J, and every other rearrangement counted as non-productive. CDR3 was defined by IMGT convention, running from the second conserved V-encoded cysteine to the conserved J-encoded phenylalanine. Sequences without an unambiguous match to a single V gene segment were excluded from the earlier analysis of approximately 560 of the donors. In an earlier analysis of approximately 560 of the donors, a V segment was called functional when productive rearrangements were above 56.7%, and segregating when the standard deviation between donors exceeded 5%. A statistical classification framework was built to diagnose cytomegalovirus status from the catalog of TCR beta chain sequences. V and J gene assignment, in a later analysis, came from comparing TCR nucleotide sequences with IMGT/GENE-DB human TR gene sequences. In a later analysis, CDR3 sequences and most-parsimonious VDJ recombination scenarios were assigned using the TCRdist pipeline. A later analysis defined each TCR beta chain by its CDR3 amino acid sequence plus V-gene family, and excluded reads lacking a unique V-gene family. In a later analysis, 500 to 650 highly shared, low-generation-probability nucleotide sequences were removed to address suspected cross-contamination and a sequencing artifact. In a later analysis, a clonal expansion index for each public chain was calculated from normalized within-repertoire ranks of inferred template counts. Generation probabilities in a later analysis came from a VDJ recombination model fitted to out-of-frame rearrangements, and those results were checked against IGoR. Hypergeometric tests were used in a later analysis to score TCR-TCR, TCR-HLA and TCR-CMV co-occurrence, with a repertoire-size bias correction applied to the TCR pairs. To estimate false discovery rates, a later analysis permuted the HLA or CMV assignments 20 times. In a later analysis, co-occurring TCRs were grouped using DBSCAN, with TCRdist sequence similarity added in when clustering inside HLA-allele-positive subsets. For co-occurrence clustering, repertoires with fewer than 30,000 or more than 120,000 public chains were excluded, along with five repertoires with anomalous nucleotide sharing. Drawn from immuneACCESS, this table holds only the in-frame rearrangements with V and J called that TCRdb kept. Clones are partly lost; checked studies trace under half to an unresolved V gene and leave the rest unexplained. V and J calls and clone size come straight from that table; D and trimming were deduced from the DNA. This sample lists 57,000 or so clones; around 72% were detected once. The ten largest clones take up 45% to 60% of the sample.

Note on this clone: There is no known antigen for this receptor. Base qualities are not provided; no much larger clone lies one nucleotide away.

The cohort was made up of roughly 670 healthy bone marrow donors. All cohort members were sampled while nominally healthy, although unrecorded immune exposures were likely present. The donor was CMV seropositive and was included in the group of 270 or so seropositive cohort members. A peripheral blood sample was collected from each donor, and TCR beta sequencing was performed on peripheral blood mononuclear cells. The Qiagen DNeasy Blood Extraction Kit was used to extract genomic DNA from the blood cell samples. The sample comprised PBMCs. This receptor was identified in a man aged 50 to 59 in good health and CMV-seropositive.

The DNA sequence follows: TGTGCCAGCTCACCACCGATCCTAGCGGGCTACACCTTC. This gives the protein CASSPPILAGYTF. Rearrangement joined TRBV18 to TRBJ1-2; no D gene can be assigned with confidence. The germline V gene encodes CDR1 KGHSH and CDR2 LQKENI. The CDR3 runs 13 residues from the cysteine to the phenylalanine. The entry retains the CDR3 DNA only, 39 bases that are in frame from base 1. V and J are truncated by 0 bases and 8 bases respectively, leaving an intervening sequence of 10 bases. With the portions outside the CDR3 filled from the reference TRBV18 and TRBJ1-2 genes, the complete variable region becomes NAGVMQNPRHLVRRRGQEARLRCSPMKGHSHVYWYRQLPEEGLKFMVYLQKENIIDESGMPKERFSAEFPKEGPSILRIQQVVRGDSAAYFCASSPPILAGYTFGSGTRLTVV.